This T cell receptor (beta chain) is drawn from a study of T cell responses to AZD1222 COVID-19 vaccine. Study results and caveats: It was only after the peak T cell response that any repertoires were sampled.

Sequencing was performed with immunoSEQ multiplex PCR; in TCRdb, only in-frame clones are kept and a portion is missing. The table lists more than 95,000 clones, around 92% of them singletons. CDR3 length: 18 amino acids. The V and J ends lost 4 bases and 0 bases respectively, with 19 bases between them. The germline V gene has CDR1 SGHNT and CDR2 YYREEE (reference sequence). Turning to this clone: Its cognate antigen is unknown.

The source was peripheral blood, collected on day 0 of AZD1222 vaccination. The sequence derives from an adult in good health. This rearrangement joins TRBV5-4 to TRBJ1-4, with D possibly TRBD1 on 5 matching bases. CDR3 in DNA: TGTGCCAGCAGCCCCGACAGCGCAGTTCCTACAACTAATGAAAAACTGTTTTTT. Encoded protein: CASSPDSAVPTTNEKLFF. The full variable domain, with the rest looked up from reference TRBV5-4 and TRBJ1-4, is ETGVTQSPTHLIKTRGQQVTLRCSSQSGHNTVSWYQQALGQGPQFIFQYYREEENGRGNFPPRFSGLQFPNYSSELNVNALELDDSALYLCASSPDSAVPTTNEKLFFGSGTQLSVL.